A single TCR beta chain is shown here with its context. Its matching antigen is unknown. The CDR3 loop spans 16 amino acids. J lost 0 bases, V lost 2 bases, and 1 base had no gene match. From germline, CDR1 is SGHDN and CDR2 FVKESK. Clones were sequenced by immunoSEQ multiplex PCR, and TCRdb holds only the in-frame ones, with some missing. The sample holds over 45,000 clones, around 93% seen once. These data belong to a study of graft-versus-host responses after intestinal transplantation. This rearrangement joins TRBV14 to TRBJ2-5; 12 positions agree with TRBD2. This receptor was identified in a human donor who was the organ donor for an intestinal transplant. The source material was unstimulated CD4+ T cells sorted from spleen or lymph node cells, sampled before transplant. CDR3 residues: CASSQLAGGYQETQYF. The CDR3 DNA reads TGTGCCAGCAGCCAACTAGCGGGGGGGTACCAAGAGACCCAGTACTTC.